This T cell receptor (beta chain) is drawn from a study of post-analysis software for immune sequencing data. Study at large: In terms of disease course, relapsing-remitting, secondary progressive and progressive-relapsing multiple sclerosis were included. Study results and caveats: The study found TRBV5-6, TRBV5-1 and TRBV20-1 among five or six TRBV segments more frequent in patients than controls. The normalized Chao1 diversity of multiple sclerosis patients was significantly lower than that of controls.

The library was made from cDNA and included unique molecular identifiers. TCRdb reanalysed the PCR reads using MiXCR and keeps one entry per CDR3 protein. Of hundreds of thousands of distinct CDR3 sequences listed, approximately 30% were seen once; the top ten hold under 0.7%. V shed 3 bases and J shed 4 bases, with 9 bases lying between them. CDR3 length: 12 amino acids. Germline-derived CDR1 and CDR2 are DFQATT and SNEGSKA (reference sequence). This clonotype has only a few counts. What it binds is not known. The rearrangement uses TRBV20-1 and TRBJ1-1, with unresolved D. The sample was blood. This TCR was sampled from a girl between 5 and 17 years old with multiple sclerosis. The CDR3 is CSASLGSTEAFF. DNA for the CDR3: TGCAGTGCTAGCTTGGGTTCCACTGAAGCTTTCTTT.